One and the same sample provided the 25 T cell receptor beta chains below, sequenced in a study of T cell repertoires in cytomegalovirus infection. MiXCR, applied by TCRdb to the reads, yields one record per CDR3 protein. The repertoire holds roughly 630,000 distinct CDR3 sequences, with 20% to 25% as singletons. Sequencing input: CD8+ T cells from PBMCs. These receptors came from a human donor in good health (CMV status not recorded). Some clones in this sample may be carry-over from other donors' samples.

The chain is built from TRBV2 and TRBJ1-1; D uncertain. From germline, CDR1 is SNHLY and CDR2 FYNNEI. The V and J ends lost 6 bases and 1 base respectively, with 15 bases between them. The CDR3 has 15 residues. This CDR3 is CASRDPGLGNTEAFF. The CDR3 DNA reads as TGTGCCAGCAGGGATCCGGGTCTAGGGAACACTGAAGCTTTCTTT.

This clonotype appeared many times. The chain carries TRBV7-9 and TRBJ1-2; a possible D gene is TRBD1 (6 bases). Looked up from germline, CDR1 is SEHNR and CDR2 is FQNEAQ (reference sequence). The CDR3 contains 14 residues. V lost 5 bases and J 5 bases, leaving 15 bases between the germline ends. The CDR3 reads CASSPGAAGYGYTF. CDR3 bases: TGTGCCAGCAGCCCGGGGGCCGCTGGGTATGGCTACACCTTC.

This clonotype has at least ten counts. The genes are TRBV12-3 or TRBV12-4 and TRBJ1-1; D is perhaps TRBD1 (6 bases). The CDR3 sequence is 16 residues long. V gave up 5 bases and J gave up 3 bases, with 19 bases separating them. CDR3 DNA sequence: TGTGCCAGCAGTGTTACCGGTCGGGGGCTAGACACTGAAGCTTTCTTT. This gives the protein CASSVTGRGLDTEAFF.

The chain couples TRBV6-2 or TRBV6-3 to TRBJ2-7; D call uncertain. V was pared by 3 bases and J by 3 bases, with 6 bases between. Germline V gene sequence: CDR1 MNHEY, CDR2 SVGEGT. CDR3 size: 12 residues. DNA of the CDR3: TGTGCCAGCAGTTATCGCATCTACGAGCAGTACGTC. Translation gives CASSYRIYEQYV.

The V call is TRBV9, the J call TRBJ2-1; 9 positions match TRBD1. The CDR3 length is 16 residues. Germline CDR1 is SGDLS and CDR2 is YYNGEE. The junction had 6 bases not matched to a gene; V was cut back by 0 bases and J by 5 bases. The CDR3 nucleotides read TGTGCCAGCAGCGTAGCCAGGGACAGGGTGAACAATGAGCAGTTCTTC. Protein product: CASSVARDRVNNEQFF. The full variable domain, with the rest looked up from reference TRBV9 and TRBJ2-1, is DSGVTQTPKHLITATGQRVTLRCSPRSGDLSVYWYQQSLDQGLQFLIQYYNGEERAKGNILERFSAQQFPDLHSELNLSSLELGDSALYFCASSVARDRVNNEQFFGPGTRLTVL.

In the case of this clonotype: Being one base from a much bigger clone, this may be a read error. The chain joins TRBV4-1 to TRBJ2-5; D may be TRBD1 (5 bases). The germline V gene has CDR1 MGHRA and CDR2 YSYEKL. The CDR3 has 15 amino acids. CDR3 loop: CVSSQDVGDQETQYF. The CDR3 DNA follows: TGCGTCAGCAGCCAAGATGTAGGGGACCAAGAGACCCAGTACTTC.

This clonotype was observed a few times. The CDR3 reads CASHTGQGYTGELFF. The CDR3 bases are TGTGCCAGTCATACAGGACAGGGGTACACCGGGGAGCTGTTTTTT. The rearrangement uses TRBV2 and TRBJ2-2, with 9 bases lining up with TRBD1. This CDR3 region has 15 residues. V was clipped by 9 bases and J by 3 bases; unmatched bases: 8. CDR1 is SNHLY and CDR2 is FYNNEI in the germline V gene.

The table lists this clonotype with a few counts. The rearrangement uses TRBV6-2 or TRBV6-3 and TRBJ2-6; D ambiguous. The CDR3 spans 18 residues. V lost 5 bases to trimming and J lost 4 bases, with 21 bases between them. CDR1 MNHEY and CDR2 SVGEGT come from the germline V gene. CDR3 sequence: CASSPTRAVETGANVLTF. CDR3 bases: TGTGCCAGCAGTCCCACCCGGGCGGTGGAAACCGGGGCCAACGTCCTGACTTTC.

This chain links TRBV6-6 with TRBJ2-7; 9 bases align to TRBD2. The CDR3 spans 18 residues. Germline V lookup: CDR1 MNHNY, CDR2 SVGAGI (reference sequence). Trimming removed 1 base from V and 3 bases from J; junction bases left unmatched: 13. The CDR3 sequence: CASSYFGLARGRSYEQYF. CDR3 coding DNA: TGTGCCAGCAGTTACTTCGGACTAGCGCGGGGGCGTAGCTACGAGCAGTACTTC.

The V and J genes are TRBV27 and TRBJ2-2, with D perhaps matching TRBD2 (6 bases). Trimming took off 9 bases at V and 3 bases at J, with 14 bases between the two ends. The germline CDR1 and CDR2 sequences are MNHEY and SMNVEV (reference sequence). The CDR3 totals 14 residues. CDR3 sequence (DNA): TGTGCCAGTAAACCCGGGGAGGACACCGGGGAGCTGTTTTTT. Translation: CASKPGEDTGELFF.

The chain employs TRBV15 and TRBJ2-7; a possible D gene is TRBD1 (6 bases). CDR1 is LNHNV and CDR2 is YYDKDF in the germline V gene (reference sequence). The CDR3 runs to 14 residues. With 5 bases removed from V and 2 bases from J, the gap between germline ends came to 13 bases. CDR3 in amino acids: CATSFAGTPYEQYF. In DNA form, the CDR3 reads TGTGCCACCAGCTTTGCAGGGACACCCTACGAGCAGTACTTC.

This clonotype appeared a few times. V is TRBV4-1 and J is TRBJ2-7; D ambiguous. The CDR3 runs to 13 residues. The V end was cut by 3 bases, the J end by 1 base, with 7 bases between. Germline lookup yields CDR1 MGHRA and CDR2 YSYEKL. The CDR3 protein is CASSQGISYEQYV. CDR3 coding DNA: TGCGCCAGCAGCCAGGGGATATCCTACGAGCAGTACGTC.

This clonotype was counted a few times. The V call is TRBV5-1, the J call TRBJ2-1, with D tentatively TRBD2 (6 bases). Looked up from germline, CDR1 is SGHRS and CDR2 is YFSETQ. Trimming shortened V by 6 bases and J by 3 bases, and 16 bases separated the two germline ends. The CDR3 extends over 15 amino acids. CDR3 loop: CASILQDGGYNEQFF. In DNA, the CDR3 is TGCGCCAGCATCTTACAGGACGGGGGCTACAATGAGCAGTTCTTC. Full variable domain (remainder filled in from reference TRBV5-1 and TRBJ2-1): KAGVTQTPRYLIKTRGQQVTLSCSPISGHRSVSWYQQTPGQGLQFLFEYFSETQRNKGNFPGRFSGRQFSNSRSEMNVSTLELGDSALYLCASILQDGGYNEQFFGPGTRLTVL.

The chain recombines TRBV28 with TRBJ1-2; no reliable D call. V was pared by 3 bases and J by 6 bases, with 11 bases between. This CDR3 has 13 residues. Germline V CDR1 and CDR2: MDHEN, SYDVKM. The CDR3 DNA is TGTGCCAGCAGTTTGGACGATTTCGATGGCTACACCTTC. Amino acids: CASSLDDFDGYTF.

This clonotype was observed a handful of times. The chain employs TRBV27 and TRBJ2-1; D possibly corresponds to TRBD2 (5 bases). V lost 6 bases, J lost 14 bases, and 23 bases lay in between. The CDR3 extends over 14 amino acids. Germline CDR1 MNHEY, CDR2 SMNVEV (reference sequence). CDR3 nucleotides: TGTGCCAGCAGCTCCACCCTCTTAGGCCTGGAGGAGTTCTTC. Translation: CASSSTLLGLEEFF.

This clonotype was found a few times. V gene TRBV6-5 combines with J gene TRBJ2-7; tentatively, D is TRBD2 (5 bases). The CDR3 consists of 13 residues. CDR1 MNHEY and CDR2 SVGAGI come from the germline V gene. V was shortened by 2 bases and J by 5 bases, with 10 bases between the two germline ends. The CDR3 protein is CASSYGPGNEQYV. The CDR3 coding sequence is TGTGCCAGCAGTTACGGCCCCGGGAACGAGCAGTACGTC.

Comments on this clonotype: This may arise from a read error, as a much more abundant clone is one base away. This sequence joins TRBV7-4 and TRBJ2-6; D not certain. Germline loops: CDR1 SGHVT, CDR2 SQSDAQ. V lost 3 bases and J lost 2, with 5 bases in between. The CDR3 spans 14 residues. This CDR3 reads CASSLKTGANVLTF. The CDR3 coding sequence is TGTGCCAGCAGCTTGAAAACTGGGGCCAACGTCCTGACTTTC.

This clonotype was seen only a few times. This chain uses TRBV2 with TRBJ2-3; D gene unclear. V gave up 9 bases and J gave up 0 bases, with 13 bases separating them. The CDR3 contains 14 residues. CDR1 is SNHLY and CDR2 is FYNNEI in the germline V gene. The CDR3 protein is CASPGPTSTDTQYF. Here the CDR3 DNA reads TGTGCCAGTCCGGGTCCTACTAGCACAGATACGCAGTATTTT.

As for this clonotype: The junction and the germline gene differ at one end; a read error may be behind it. This rearrangement joins TRBV9 to TRBJ2-1, with TRBD1 identical over 8 bases. CDR1 is SGDLS, CDR2 YYNGEE, per germline. The CDR3 is 15 residues long. CDR3 amino acids: CANSAQTGDYNEQFF. DNA for the CDR3: TGTGCCAACAGCGCCCAGACAGGGGACTACAATGAGCAGTTCTTC.

This clonotype has a handful of counts. CDR3 protein: CASSPSTGFPNTGELFF. CDR3 DNA: TGTGCCAGCAGTCCCTCCACAGGGTTCCCTAACACCGGGGAGCTGTTTTTT. The rearrangement uses TRBV12-3 or TRBV12-4 and TRBJ2-2, with TRBD1 as a possible D gene (6 bases). V lost 5 bases, J lost 2 bases, and 18 bases lay in between. The CDR3 is made up of 17 amino acids.

This chain connects TRBV7-6 to TRBJ2-1; 10 bases match TRBD2. Germline V gene lookup returns CDR1 SGHVS and CDR2 FNYEAQ. CDR3 length: 14 amino acids. Trimming took 4 bases from V and 9 from J; bases not matched to a gene: 6. The CDR3 is CASSSKRGGLEQFF. CDR3 coding DNA: TGTGCCAGCAGCTCCAAGCGGGGGGGTCTTGAGCAGTTCTTC.

There are many counts of this clonotype. The chain employs TRBV6-4 and TRBJ2-1, with TRBD1 as a possible D gene (6 bases). V was pared by 4 bases and J by 5 bases, with 27 bases between. The germline V gene encodes CDR1 MRHNA and CDR2 SNTAGT. This CDR3 comprises 19 residues. CDR3 DNA sequence: TGTGCCAGCAGTGCTGGGGGCATAGTAAGGCTAGGTCCGAACAATGAGCAGTTCTTC. Protein product: CASSAGGIVRLGPNNEQFF.

In its sample, this clonotype was seen a few times. V usage is TRBV11-1 and J usage is TRBJ2-4; no definite D call. The germline gives CDR1 SGHAT, CDR2 FQDESV (reference sequence). CDR3 length: 13 amino acids. The V gene lost 1 base and the J gene lost 7 bases, with 8 bases spanning the gap. The CDR3 region has the DNA TGTGCCAGCAGCTTAGGAGAGGACAACATTCAGTACTTC. This sequence encodes CASSLGEDNIQYF. The full variable domain, its missing parts supplied by reference TRBV11-1 and TRBJ2-4, is EAEVAQSPRYKITEKSQAVAFWCDPISGHATLYWYRQILGQGPELLVQFQDESVVDDSQLPKDRFSAERLKGVDSTLKIQPAELGDSAMYLCASSLGEDNIQYFGAGTRLSVL.

The chain joins TRBV20-1 to TRBJ2-6, with unresolved D. Germline CDR1 is DFQATT and CDR2 is SNEGSKA (reference sequence). The V gene lost 1 base and the J gene lost 4 bases, with 5 bases spanning the gap. CDR3 length: 13 residues. The CDR3 DNA follows: TGCAGTGCTAGAGCTCGGGGGGCCAACGTCCTGACTTTC. Translated: CSARARGANVLTF.

The V gene is TRBV28, the J gene TRBJ2-2, with unresolved D. V lost 6 bases, J lost 1 base, and 12 bases lay in between. The CDR3 loop spans 15 amino acids. Germline V gives CDR1 MDHEN, CDR2 SYDVKM. The CDR3 coding sequence is TGTGCCAGCAGACCCATAGATTGGAACACCGGGGAGCTGTTTTTT. It yields the protein CASRPIDWNTGELFF.